This T cell receptor beta chain was captured in a study of cytomegalovirus exposure and HLA in healthy donors. Study at large: Earlier results showed roughly 120 million unique TCR beta sequences derived from approximately 170 million T cells. General study results and limits: Altogether, 160 or so TCR beta chains were recorded as cytomegalovirus-associated. Under in vitro conditions, three CMV-associated chains were confirmed as specific for CMV antigens.

Remarks on this clone: Antigen: not known.

V was cut by 6 bases and J by 4 bases, with 10 bases left in between. The CDR3 is made up of 13 amino acids. Germline CDR1 is SNHLY and CDR2 is FYNNEI. It was with 60 Vbeta and 13 Jbeta primers that the PCR ran. The repertoire was sequenced with immunoSEQ multiplex PCR; TCRdb's copy has only in-frame clones and lacks some. The sample lists 150,000 to 250,000 clones; 70% to 80% were seen once. Sequencing input: PBMCs. The V call is TRBV2, the J call TRBJ1-5, with D possibly TRBD1 on 5 matching bases. The TCR originated in a man under 40 in good health and CMV-seronegative. The CDR3 sequence: CASSVDRNQPQHF. The CDR3 DNA follows: TGTGCCAGCAGCGTCGACAGAAATCAGCCCCAGCATTTT.